Shown below are 22 T cell receptor beta chains from a single sample sequenced in a study of graft-versus-host responses after intestinal transplantation (dated by TCRdb to the early 2020s). Sample time point, as interpreted from the label and publication: cells obtained before transplantation from donor or recipient. Preparation of the library involved the immunoSEQ multiplex PCR assay. The table comes from immuneACCESS by way of TCRdb, which keeps in-frame sequences with V and J called. Part of the clones is missing from these tables; in studies checked, under half for an unresolved V gene and the rest for unknown reasons. Present in this sample are about 82,000 clones, 90% to 95% of which were seen just once. Nearly 0.1% of the sample is held by the ten biggest clonotypes. Antigens of these TCRs are unknown. The sequencing used unstimulated CD4+ T cells sorted from spleen or lymph node cells, collected before intestinal transplant. These receptors originate from a human donor who received an intestinal transplant.

The rearrangement links TRBV7-2 to TRBJ1-1, with unresolved D. Trimming took off 3 bases at V and 0 bases at J, with 5 bases between the two ends. The CDR3 contains 13 residues. CDR1 is SGHTA and CDR2 is FQGNSA in the germline V gene. In DNA, the CDR3 is TGTGCCAGCAGCTTTTGGCTGAACACTGAAGCTTTCTTT. Translated: CASSFWLNTEAFF.

This chain connects TRBV10-1 to TRBJ2-5; D is uncertain. CDR3 size: 15 residues. The ends were cut back, 2 bases at V and 1 base at J, with 11 bases in the middle. The germline CDR1 and CDR2 sequences are WNHNN and SYGVQD (reference sequence). CDR3: CASSEAVLGQETQYF. CDR3 nucleotide sequence: TGCGCCAGCAGTGAGGCGGTTTTAGGCCAAGAGACCCAGTACTTC.

This clone was observed a few times. This chain's CDR3 is CASSPGGPPAYGYTF. CDR3 nucleotide sequence: TGTGCCAGCAGCCCGGGGGGCCCCCCGGCCTATGGCTACACCTTC. V and J are TRBV9 and TRBJ1-2; TRBD1 might be the D (6 bases). Trimming removed 4 bases at V and 4 bases at J, with 17 bases between. Germline CDR1 is SGDLS and CDR2 is YYNGEE. This CDR3 is built from 15 residues.

The chain carries TRBV19 and TRBJ1-5; D is uncertain. The CDR3 length is 14 residues. Trimming removed 3 bases at V and 2 bases at J, with 8 bases between. CDR1 and CDR2 from the germline V gene are LNHDA and SQIVND (reference sequence). The chain's CDR3 is CASSIAGGNQPQHF. For the CDR3, the DNA is TGTGCCAGTAGTATCGCGGGAGGCAATCAGCCCCAGCATTTT.

The chain recombines TRBV5-6 with TRBJ2-7; 9 nucleotides match TRBD1. This CDR3 region has 15 residues. V lost 4 bases to trimming and J lost 2 bases; unmatched junction nucleotides: 7. Germline V gene lookup returns CDR1 SGHDT and CDR2 YYEEEE. The CDR3 protein is CASSAGQGTTYEQYF. CDR3 in DNA: TGTGCCAGCAGCGCCGGACAGGGGACTACCTACGAGCAGTACTTC.

The V call is TRBV10-3, the J call TRBJ2-7; D call uncertain. Germline V lookup: CDR1 ENHRY, CDR2 SYGVKD. Trimming cost V 0 bases and J 2 bases, with 2 bases left between them. The CDR3 spans 12 residues. CDR3 sequence: CAISESAYEQYF. The CDR3, as DNA: TGTGCCATCAGTGAGTCCGCCTACGAGCAGTACTTC.

The chain combines TRBV19 with TRBJ1-5; D may be TRBD1 (5 bases). Trimming took 2 bases from V and 2 from J, leaving 13 bases between them. CDR3 length: 16 residues. Germline loops: CDR1 LNHDA, CDR2 SQIVND (reference sequence). CDR3 amino acids: CASSIRGGSGNQPQHF. The CDR3 nucleotides are TGTGCCAGTAGTATAAGGGGCGGATCCGGCAATCAGCCCCAGCATTTT.

This chain uses TRBV18 with TRBJ2-7; D call uncertain. Trimming left V 3 bases short and J 0 bases short, with 6 bases between. The germline V gene encodes CDR1 KGHSH and CDR2 LQKENI. The CDR3 has 13 amino acids. The chain's CDR3 is CASSPTYSYEQYF. CDR3 DNA: TGTGCCAGCTCACCCACTTACTCCTACGAGCAGTACTTC.

V usage is TRBV7-2 and J usage is TRBJ2-3; 13 nucleotides agree with TRBD2. J gave up 5 bases and V 5 bases, and 1 base lay outside the gene matches. The germline V gene has CDR1 SGHTA and CDR2 FQGNSA. The CDR3 runs 14 residues. Written as DNA, the CDR3 is TGTGCCAGCAGCCGGACTAGCGGGGGAGATACGCAGTATTTT. This codes for CASSRTSGGDTQYF.

The rearrangement uses TRBV15 and TRBJ1-2, with 7 bases identical to TRBD1. V shed 3 bases, J shed 0 bases, and the junction held 7 bases outside the gene matches. Germline V gene lookup returns CDR1 LNHNV and CDR2 YYDKDF (reference sequence). CDR3 length equals 16 residues. The CDR3 region is CATSSVRTGANYGYTF. The CDR3 nucleotides read TGTGCCACCAGCAGTGTCAGGACAGGCGCTAACTATGGCTACACCTTC.

This chain uses TRBV7-2 with TRBJ1-2; D gene unclear. Germline CDR1 and CDR2: SGHTA and FQGNSA. The ends were cut back, 3 bases at V and 1 base at J, with 9 bases in the middle. CDR3 size: 14 residues. The DNA for the CDR3 is TGTGCCAGCAGCTTCGGGATCTTTAACTATGGCTACACCTTC. As protein: CASSFGIFNYGYTF. The full variable domain, in which reference TRBV7-2 and TRBJ1-2 provide the parts outside the CDR3, is GAGVSQSPSNKVTEKGKDVELRCDPISGHTALYWYRQSLGQGLEFLIYFQGNSAPDKSGLPSDRFSAERTGGSVSTLTIQRTQQEDSAVYLCASSFGIFNYGYTFGSGTRLTVV.

This clone was counted a single time. This sequence joins TRBV6-5 and TRBJ1-5; 7 bases fit TRBD1. Germline CDR1 is MNHEY and CDR2 is SVGAGI. The length of the CDR3 is 14 residues. Germline trimming cut 4 bases from V and 2 bases from J; bases unmatched to any gene: 2. The CDR3, as DNA: TGTGCCAGCAGTTTGGACAGGCGCAATCAGCCCCAGCATTTT. This gives the protein CASSLDRRNQPQHF.

The chain uses TRBV10-3 and TRBJ2-7; 7 positions match TRBD1. The CDR3 has 13 residues. Germline lookup yields CDR1 ENHRY and CDR2 SYGVKD. The junction had 3 bases not matched to a gene; V was cut back by 6 bases and J by 1 base. For the CDR3, the DNA is TGTGCCATCAGCGGGACAGCATCCTACGAGCAGTACTTC. This translates into CAISGTASYEQYF.

CDR3 loop: CASSFAPGQNTEAFF. For the CDR3, the DNA is TGTGCCAGCAGCTTCGCCCCGGGACAGAACACTGAAGCTTTCTTT. V usage is TRBV11-2 and J usage is TRBJ1-1; perhaps TRBD1 as D (6 bases). The germline V and J ends were trimmed by 3 bases and 1 base, with 12 bases remaining between them. CDR1 is SGHAT and CDR2 is FQNNGV in the germline V gene. This CDR3 contains 15 residues. Combining the CDR3 with reference TRBV11-2 and TRBJ1-1 gives the whole variable domain EAGVAQSPRYKIIEKRQSVAFWCNPISGHATLYWYQQILGQGPKLLIQFQNNGVVDDSQLPKDRFSAERLKGVDSTLKIQPAKLEDSAVYLCASSFAPGQNTEAFFGQGTRLTVV.

The gene calls are TRBV12-5 and TRBJ1-5; TRBD1 matches at 8 bases. CDR3 size: 16 residues. V was clipped by 3 bases and J by 4 bases; unmatched bases: 8. CDR1 is LGHNT and CDR2 is FRNRAP in the germline V gene. The CDR3 region has the DNA TGTGCTAGTGGTTTCGAGACAGGGGTAGGTAATCAGCCCCAGCATTTT. Translation gives CASGFETGVGNQPQHF.

V is TRBV7-8 and J is TRBJ1-1; 9 bases agree with TRBD1. CDR1 is SGHVS and CDR2 is FQNEAQ in the germline V gene. The CDR3 loop spans 16 amino acids. The J segment lost 5 bases and the V segment lost 5 bases, leaving 12 bases of the junction unmatched. CDR3: CASSQAAGQGRTEAFF. The CDR3 nucleotides are TGTGCCAGCAGCCAAGCAGCCGGACAGGGGAGGACTGAAGCTTTCTTT.

The chain couples TRBV6-5 to TRBJ2-7, with TRBD2 identical over 15 bases. V shed 4 bases and J 6 bases; nucleotides not matched to a gene: 7. The V gene's germline CDR1 is MNHEY and CDR2 SVGAGI. The length of the CDR3 is 16 residues. CDR3 coding DNA: TGTGCCAGCAGTTTCGGACTAGCGGGGGGGATCAGCGAGCAGTACTTC. Its translation is CASSFGLAGGISEQYF.

The gene calls are TRBV18 and TRBJ2-7; no firm D call. In germline, CDR1 is KGHSH, CDR2 LQKENI. Deletions cut 2 bases from V and 3 bases from J, with 11 bases between. There are 14 residues in the CDR3. The CDR3 spells CASSPSPSYYEQYF. The CDR3 region has the DNA TGTGCCAGCTCACCATCCCCCTCCTACTACGAGCAGTACTTC.

V gene TRBV9 combines with J gene TRBJ2-3; 10 bases fit TRBD2. V was pared by 2 bases and J by 4 bases, with 4 bases of the junction left unmatched. The CDR3 has 15 residues. Germline assignment: CDR1 SGDLS and CDR2 YYNGEE. As DNA, the CDR3 is TGTGCCAGCAGCGTTAGCGGGGGGAGTTCAGATACGCAGTATTTT. Its protein is CASSVSGGSSDTQYF.

This chain connects TRBV25-1 to TRBJ2-5; 7 bases line up with TRBD1. The last part of the DNA fits TRBJ2-7 better; the J call may be wrong. Germline V gene lookup returns CDR1 MGHDK and CDR2 SYGVNS. This CDR3 region has 14 residues. CDR3 protein: CASSEAQGAYEQYF. Here the CDR3 DNA reads TGTGCCAGCAGTGAGGCTCAGGGGGCCTACGAGCAGTACTTC.

This chain links TRBV28 with TRBJ1-3, with D unresolved. The CDR3 has 13 residues. The ends were cut back, 7 bases at V and 4 bases at J, with 11 bases in the middle. Germline lookup yields CDR1 MDHEN and CDR2 SYDVKM. CDR3 loop: CASTDSRGNTIYF. For the CDR3, the DNA is TGTGCCAGCACTGACTCACGCGGAAACACCATATATTTT.

V gene TRBV7-2 combines with J gene TRBJ2-2; 10 bases agree with TRBD2. J was trimmed by 0 bases and V by 7 bases; bases with no gene match: 5. Germline-derived CDR1 and CDR2 are SGHTA and FQGNSA. This CDR3 spans 16 amino acids. CDR3 sequence: CASKERGGANTGELFF. CDR3 in DNA: TGTGCCAGCAAAGAGCGGGGGGGCGCGAACACCGGGGAGCTGTTTTTT.